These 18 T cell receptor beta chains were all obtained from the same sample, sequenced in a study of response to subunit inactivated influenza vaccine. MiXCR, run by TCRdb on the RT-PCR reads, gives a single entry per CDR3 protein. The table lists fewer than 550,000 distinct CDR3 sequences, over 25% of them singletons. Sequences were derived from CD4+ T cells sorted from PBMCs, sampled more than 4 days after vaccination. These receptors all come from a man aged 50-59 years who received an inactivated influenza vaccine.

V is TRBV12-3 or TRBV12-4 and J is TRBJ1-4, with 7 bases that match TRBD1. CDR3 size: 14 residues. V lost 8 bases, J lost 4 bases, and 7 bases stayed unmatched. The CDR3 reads CASSYGTDNEKLFF. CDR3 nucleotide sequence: TGTGCCAGCTCTTATGGGACAGATAATGAAAAACTGTTTTTT.

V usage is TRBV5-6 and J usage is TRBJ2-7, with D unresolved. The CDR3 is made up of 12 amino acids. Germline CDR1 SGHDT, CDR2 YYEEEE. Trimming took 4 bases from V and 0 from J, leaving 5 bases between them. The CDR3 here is CASSRVSYEQYF. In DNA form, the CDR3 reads TGTGCCAGCAGCCGGGTCTCCTACGAGCAGTACTTC.

The CDR3 nucleotides are TGCAGCGTTGGGACAGGGGGAGGCCGGGAGACCCAGTACTTC. This codes for CSVGTGGGRETQYF. The chain is built from TRBV29-1 and TRBJ2-5; 10 bases are shared with TRBD1. Per germline, CDR1 SQVTM and CDR2 ANQGSEA. The ends lost 4 bases at V and 5 bases at J; junction bases unmatched: 7. CDR3 length equals 14 residues.

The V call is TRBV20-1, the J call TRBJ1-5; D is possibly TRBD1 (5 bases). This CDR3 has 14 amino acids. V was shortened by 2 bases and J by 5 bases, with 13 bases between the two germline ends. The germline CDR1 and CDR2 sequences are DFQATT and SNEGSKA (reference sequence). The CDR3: CSARTWTPDQPQHF. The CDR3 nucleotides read TGCAGTGCTAGAACATGGACACCGGATCAGCCCCAGCATTTT.

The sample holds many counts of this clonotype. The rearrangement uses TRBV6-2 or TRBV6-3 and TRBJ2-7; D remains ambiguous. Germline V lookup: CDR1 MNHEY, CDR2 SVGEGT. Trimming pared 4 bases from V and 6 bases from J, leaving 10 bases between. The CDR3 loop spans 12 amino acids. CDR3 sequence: CASSFGRLEQYF. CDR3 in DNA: TGTGCCAGCAGTTTTGGAAGACTCGAGCAGTACTTC.

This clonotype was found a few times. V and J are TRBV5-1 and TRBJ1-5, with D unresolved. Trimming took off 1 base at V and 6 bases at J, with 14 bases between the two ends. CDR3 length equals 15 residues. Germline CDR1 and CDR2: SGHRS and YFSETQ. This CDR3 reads CASSLLSGLGQPQHF. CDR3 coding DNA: TGCGCCAGCAGCTTGCTTTCGGGGTTGGGTCAGCCCCAGCATTTT.

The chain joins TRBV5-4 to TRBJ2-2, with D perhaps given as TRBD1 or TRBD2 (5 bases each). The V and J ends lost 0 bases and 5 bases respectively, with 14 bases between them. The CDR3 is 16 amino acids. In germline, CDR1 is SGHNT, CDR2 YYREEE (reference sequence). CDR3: CASSLETGPLTGELFF. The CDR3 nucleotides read TGTGCCAGCAGCTTGGAAACGGGACCGTTGACCGGGGAGCTGTTTTTT.

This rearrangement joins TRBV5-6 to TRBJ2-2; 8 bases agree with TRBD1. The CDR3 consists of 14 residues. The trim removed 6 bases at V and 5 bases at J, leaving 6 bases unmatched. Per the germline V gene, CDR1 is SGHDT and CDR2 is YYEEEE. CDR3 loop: CASTYRGRTGELFF. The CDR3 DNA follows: TGTGCCAGCACCTACAGGGGGAGGACCGGGGAGCTGTTTTTT.

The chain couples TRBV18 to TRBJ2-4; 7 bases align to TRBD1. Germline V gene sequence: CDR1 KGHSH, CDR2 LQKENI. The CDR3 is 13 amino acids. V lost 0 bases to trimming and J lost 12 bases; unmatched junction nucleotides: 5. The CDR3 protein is CASSPPSRQGQYF. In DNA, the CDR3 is TGTGCCAGCTCACCACCGTCTCGACAGGGTCAGTACTTC.

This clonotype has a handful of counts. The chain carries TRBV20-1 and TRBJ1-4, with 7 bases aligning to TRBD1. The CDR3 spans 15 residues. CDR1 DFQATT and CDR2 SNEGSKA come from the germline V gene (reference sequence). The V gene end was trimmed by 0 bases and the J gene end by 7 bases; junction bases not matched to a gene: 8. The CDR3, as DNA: TGCAGTGCTAGAGATCCAAGGGGGCACCTTGAAAAACTGTTTTTT. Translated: CSARDPRGHLEKLFF.

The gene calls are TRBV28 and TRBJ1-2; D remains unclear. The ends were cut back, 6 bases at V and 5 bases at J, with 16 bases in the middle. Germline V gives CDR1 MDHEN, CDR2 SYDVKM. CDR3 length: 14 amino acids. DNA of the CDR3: TGTGCCAGCAGCCTCCTGTATCTAACTTATGGCTACACCTTC. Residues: CASSLLYLTYGYTF.

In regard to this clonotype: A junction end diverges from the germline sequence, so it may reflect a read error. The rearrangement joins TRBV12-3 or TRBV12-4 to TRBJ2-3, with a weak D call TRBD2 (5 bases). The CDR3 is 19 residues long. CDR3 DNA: TGTGCCTGCAGTTCCCCCACTAGTATTAGAATGTTGATAACAGATACGCAGTATTTT. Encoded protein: CACSSPTSIRMLITDTQYF.

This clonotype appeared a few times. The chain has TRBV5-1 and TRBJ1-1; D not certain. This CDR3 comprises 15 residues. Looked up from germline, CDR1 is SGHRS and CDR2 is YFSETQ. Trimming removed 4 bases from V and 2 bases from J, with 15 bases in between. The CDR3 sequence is CASSPLIYSNTEAFF. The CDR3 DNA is TGCGCCAGCAGCCCCCTAATATACTCTAACACTGAAGCTTTCTTT.

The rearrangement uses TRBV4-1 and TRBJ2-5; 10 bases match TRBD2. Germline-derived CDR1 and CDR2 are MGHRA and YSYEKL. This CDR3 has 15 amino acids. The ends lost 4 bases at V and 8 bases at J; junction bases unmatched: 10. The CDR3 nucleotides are TGCGCCAGCAGCCGAGGACTAGCGGCCCCCCAAACCCAGTACTTC. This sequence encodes CASSRGLAAPQTQYF.

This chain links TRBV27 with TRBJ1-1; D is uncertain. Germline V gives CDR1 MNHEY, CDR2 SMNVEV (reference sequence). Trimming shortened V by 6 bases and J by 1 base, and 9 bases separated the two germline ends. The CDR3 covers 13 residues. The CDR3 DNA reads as TGTGCCAGCAGCCATCCTTGGAACACTGAAGCTTTCTTT. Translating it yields CASSHPWNTEAFF.

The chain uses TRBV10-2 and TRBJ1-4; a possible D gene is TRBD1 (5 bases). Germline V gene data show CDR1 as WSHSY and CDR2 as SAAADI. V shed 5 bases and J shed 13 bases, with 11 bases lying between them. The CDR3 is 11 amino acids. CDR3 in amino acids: CASSPERGLFF. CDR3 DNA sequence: TGCGCCAGCAGTCCAGAAAGGGGACTGTTTTTT.

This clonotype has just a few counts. The CDR3 protein is CAISETADTQYF. The DNA of the CDR3 is TGTGCCATCAGTGAGACTGCAGATACGCAGTATTTT. This chain uses TRBV10-3 with TRBJ2-3; unclear D gene. The CDR3 is 12 residues long. V was clipped by 2 bases and J by 4 bases, with 4 bases between them. In germline, CDR1 is ENHRY, CDR2 SYGVKD.

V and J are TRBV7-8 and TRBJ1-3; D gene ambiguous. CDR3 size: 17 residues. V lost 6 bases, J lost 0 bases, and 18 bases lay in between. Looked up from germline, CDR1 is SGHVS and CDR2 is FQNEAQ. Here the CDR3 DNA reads TGTGCCAGCAGTTTTCGTGGGCAGGCCTACTCTGGAAACACCATATATTTT. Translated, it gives CASSFRGQAYSGNTIYF.